Below, 27 T cell receptor beta chains from the same sample are listed, as sequenced in a study of CD8+ T cells in alopecia areata. Extracted RNA was reverse transcribed into cDNA, the sequencing template. Sequencing used immunoSEQ multiplex PCR; TCRdb keeps in-frame clones, though not all of them. The repertoire holds some 210,000 clones, with approximately 61% as singletons. Sample: CD4+ T cells sorted from blood, taken at week 0. These receptors all stem from a human donor with alopecia areata.

This clone was observed a handful of times. This chain uses TRBV29-1 with TRBJ2-3; weak D call: TRBD2 (6 bases). The CDR3 consists of 14 residues. Deletions cut 4 bases from V and 4 bases from J, with 15 bases between. Germline V lookup: CDR1 SQVTM, CDR2 ANQGSEA. CDR3 region: CSVGPGGFPDTQYF. The CDR3 DNA is TGCAGCGTTGGGCCAGGAGGGTTTCCAGATACGCAGTATTTT.

This rearrangement joins TRBV29-1 to TRBJ1-1; D ambiguous. The CDR3 totals 10 residues. CDR1 is SQVTM, CDR2 ANQGSEA, per germline. Trimming took 4 bases from V and 3 from J, leaving 3 bases between them. The CDR3 sequence: CSVAYTEAFF. Here the CDR3 DNA reads TGCAGCGTTGCATACACTGAAGCTTTCTTT.

The chain joins TRBV2 to TRBJ1-2; 7 bases are a match to TRBD1. Germline assignment: CDR1 SNHLY and CDR2 FYNNEI. The junction had 6 bases not matched to a gene; V was cut back by 6 bases and J by 8 bases. The CDR3 is 12 amino acids. The CDR3 DNA follows: TGTGCCAGCAGAAAGGGGGCAAACGGCTACACCTTC. Amino acid sequence: CASRKGANGYTF.

The chain joins TRBV29-1 to TRBJ2-3; 7 bases fit TRBD2. The CDR3 has 13 residues. The germline CDR1 and CDR2 sequences are SQVTM and ANQGSEA. J was trimmed by 3 bases and V by 5 bases; bases with no gene match: 5. The CDR3 bases are TGCAGCGTTCTTCCCGGGGGGACAGATACGCAGTATTTT. Translating it yields CSVLPGGTDTQYF.

This clone was counted a few times. The V and J genes are TRBV5-4 and TRBJ2-1; no reliable D call. Germline V gene data show CDR1 as SGHNT and CDR2 as YYREEE (reference sequence). Trimming left V 4 bases short and J 7 bases short, with 6 bases between. The CDR3 contains 11 residues. This CDR3 is CASSAVNEQFF. The CDR3 DNA sequence: TGTGCCAGCAGCGCGGTGAATGAGCAGTTCTTC.

The rearrangement joins TRBV6-5 to TRBJ2-5; D is undetermined. V was cut by 9 bases and J by 5 bases, with 13 bases left in between. Germline CDR1 MNHEY, CDR2 SVGAGI. The CDR3 runs 12 residues. For the CDR3, the DNA is TGTGCCAGTGGTAGGGCCCGGGAGACCCAGTACTTC. This encodes CASGRARETQYF.

On this clone: The germline gene is not matched at one end of the junction; a read error may be the cause. The chain has TRBV20-1 and TRBJ2-7; D not resolved. The CDR3 runs 11 residues. Germline values: CDR1 DFQATT, CDR2 SNEGSKA (reference sequence). This CDR3 reads CSAGEAYEQYF. The CDR3 DNA is TGCAGTGCTGGAGAGGCGTACGAGCAGTACTTC.

The chain combines TRBV5-1 with TRBJ2-3, with TRBD1 as a possible D gene (6 bases). V shed 2 bases and J shed 2 bases, with 15 bases lying between them. This CDR3 has 16 amino acids. CDR1 and CDR2 (germline): SGHRS, YFSETQ. The CDR3 protein is CASSLGGTMFTDTQYF. The CDR3 DNA reads TGCGCCAGCAGCTTAGGGGGAACAATGTTCACAGATACGCAGTATTTT. Variable domain in full (rest from reference TRBV5-1 and TRBJ2-3): KAGVTQTPRYLIKTRGQQVTLSCSPISGHRSVSWYQQTPGQGLQFLFEYFSETQRNKGNFPGRFSGRQFSNSRSEMNVSTLELGDSALYLCASSLGGTMFTDTQYFGPGTRLTVL.

Of note for this clone: This sample includes further DNA sequences coding for the same CDR3. The V and J genes are TRBV29-1 and TRBJ2-1; no firm D call. V was shortened by 3 bases and J by 1 base, with 4 bases between the two germline ends. The CDR3 loop spans 12 amino acids. The germline CDR1 and CDR2 sequences are SQVTM and ANQGSEA. The CDR3 here is CSVEGSYNEQFF. The CDR3 nucleotides read TGCAGCGTTGAGGGTTCCTACAATGAGCAGTTCTTC.

The V and J genes are TRBV7-3 and TRBJ2-6, with 8 bases aligning to TRBD1. This CDR3 has 17 residues. J was trimmed by 0 bases and V by 4 bases; bases with no gene match: 5. The germline CDR1 and CDR2 sequences are SGHTA and FQGTGA. CDR3 sequence (DNA): TGTGCCAGCAGCTCGGGACAGGCGTACTCTGGGGCCAACGTCCTGACTTTC. Residues: CASSSGQAYSGANVLTF.

The V call is TRBV29-1, the J call TRBJ1-1; D gene ambiguous. CDR3 length: 14 residues. Germline V lookup: CDR1 SQVTM, CDR2 ANQGSEA. Deletions cut 3 bases from V and 1 base from J, with 12 bases between. CDR3 bases: TGCAGCGTTGATCGCGGCAAACCGAACACTGAAGCTTTCTTT. It translates to CSVDRGKPNTEAFF.

The V call is TRBV13, the J call TRBJ2-2; 7 nucleotides line up with TRBD2. The CDR3 is 16 amino acids. In germline, CDR1 is PRHDT, CDR2 FYEKMQ (reference sequence). Trimming took 5 bases from V and 5 from J; bases not matched to a gene: 11. This chain's CDR3 is CASSPPRARGTGELFF. DNA of the CDR3: TGTGCCAGCAGCCCCCCAAGAGCGCGGGGGACCGGGGAGCTGTTTTTT.

The chain links TRBV5-4 to TRBJ1-3; D is uncertain. From germline, CDR1 is SGHNT and CDR2 YYREEE (reference sequence). This CDR3 contains 12 residues. V dropped 6 bases and J dropped 2 bases, with 6 bases sitting between them. In DNA form, the CDR3 reads TGTGCCAGCACAGCGACTGGAAACACCATATATTTT. Its protein product is CASTATGNTIYF.

The chain couples TRBV30 to TRBJ2-1, with a possible D match to TRBD2 (5 bases). This CDR3 is 13 amino acids long. Germline CDR1 and CDR2: GTSNPN and SVGIG (reference sequence). V dropped 0 bases and J dropped 7 bases, with 10 bases sitting between them. The CDR3 here is CAWSVRRVNEQFF. Written as DNA, the CDR3 is TGTGCCTGGAGTGTACGGCGGGTGAATGAGCAGTTCTTC.

V and J are TRBV11-3 and TRBJ2-1; 10 nucleotides agree with TRBD2. The CDR3 has 16 amino acids. V trimming: 1 base; J trimming: 5 bases; junction bases outside the gene matches: 5. Germline V gene sequence: CDR1 SGHNT, CDR2 YENEEA. CDR3 protein: CASSLGTSGAHNEQFF. In DNA form, the CDR3 reads TGTGCCAGCAGCTTAGGAACTAGCGGGGCCCACAATGAGCAGTTCTTC.

This clone was detected once. This chain joins TRBV7-9 and TRBJ1-2; 8 bases match TRBD1. CDR1 and CDR2 (germline): SEHNR, FQNEAQ (reference sequence). This CDR3 is 16 amino acids long. Trimming took 5 bases from V and 3 from J; bases not matched to a gene: 11. The CDR3 here is CASSADRVGFDYGYTF. CDR3 DNA sequence: TGTGCCAGCAGCGCGGACAGGGTTGGGTTCGACTATGGCTACACCTTC.

As regards this clone: The identical CDR3 is also encoded by other nucleotide sequences in the sample. V is TRBV2 and J is TRBJ1-5; maybe TRBD1 (6 bases). The germline V and J ends were trimmed by 3 bases and 6 bases, with 12 bases remaining between them. The CDR3 sequence is 14 residues long. Per the germline V gene, CDR1 is SNHLY and CDR2 is FYNNEI. The CDR3 nucleotides are TGTGCCAGCAGTGAGCAGGGGTCGGGTCAGCCCCAGCATTTT. Protein sequence: CASSEQGSGQPQHF.

This clone was detected only once. The chain links TRBV30 to TRBJ1-1; D call uncertain. The CDR3 spans 13 residues. Germline V gene sequence: CDR1 GTSNPN, CDR2 SVGIG (reference sequence). The germline V and J ends were trimmed by 0 bases and 7 bases, with 12 bases remaining between them. CDR3 loop: CAWSVRVLGEAFF. CDR3 in DNA: TGTGCCTGGAGTGTCCGGGTTCTTGGTGAAGCTTTCTTT.

The chain joins TRBV11-1 to TRBJ1-1; no reliable D call. The CDR3 extends over 17 amino acids. V shed 5 bases and J shed 3 bases, with 22 bases lying between them. Germline V gives CDR1 SGHAT, CDR2 FQDESV (reference sequence). CDR3 DNA sequence: TGTGCCAGCAGCCCCCATCGCGGGCTCTTTCGGGACACTGAAGCTTTCTTT. Amino acids: CASSPHRGLFRDTEAFF.

This clone was detected a few times. The chain carries TRBV27 and TRBJ2-1, with a weak D call TRBD1 (6 bases). This CDR3 comprises 14 residues. Germline CDR1 and CDR2: MNHEY and SMNVEV (reference sequence). Trimming pared 3 bases from V and 6 bases from J, leaving 12 bases between. The CDR3 region is CASSFKWDINEQFF. The CDR3 DNA reads as TGTGCCAGCAGTTTCAAATGGGACATCAATGAGCAGTTCTTC.

CDR3 sequence (DNA): TGCAGCGTTGGGGTGATCGGGACTGAAGCTTTCTTT. Encoded protein: CSVGVIGTEAFF. V and J are TRBV29-1 and TRBJ1-1; no clear D gene. CDR1 is SQVTM and CDR2 is ANQGSEA in the germline V gene. CDR3 length: 12 amino acids. The V gene lost 4 bases and the J gene lost 5 bases, with 11 bases spanning the gap.

The chain is built from TRBV2 and TRBJ1-5; tentatively, D is TRBD1 (6 bases). The germline CDR1 and CDR2 sequences are SNHLY and FYNNEI. The CDR3 sequence is 12 residues long. Trimming removed 6 bases at V and 7 bases at J, with 10 bases between. CDR3 in amino acids: CASSGQLQPQHF. CDR3 sequence (DNA): TGTGCCAGCAGCGGACAGTTACAGCCCCAGCATTTT.

The CDR3, as DNA: TGCAGCGTCCACACCGGGTCTGGGGCCAACGTCCTGACTTTC. As protein: CSVHTGSGANVLTF. This chain links TRBV29-1 with TRBJ2-6; D gene uncertain. The CDR3 loop spans 14 amino acids. Germline loops: CDR1 SQVTM, CDR2 ANQGSEA. The V end lost 6 bases, the J end lost 1 base, and 10 bases lay between the germline ends.

V is TRBV6-5 and J is TRBJ2-5; D not resolved. Trimming took off 6 bases at V and 5 bases at J, with 13 bases between the two ends. This CDR3 region has 13 residues. Germline V gives CDR1 MNHEY, CDR2 SVGAGI. CDR3 residues: CASRRTLGETQYF. The CDR3 nucleotides read TGTGCCAGCAGACGGACCCTCGGGGAGACCCAGTACTTC.

This clone was counted a few times. The chain is built from TRBV2 and TRBJ2-3; D is uncertain. Trimming took 5 bases from V and 0 from J, leaving 6 bases between them. This CDR3 has 13 residues. The germline V gene has CDR1 SNHLY and CDR2 FYNNEI. The CDR3 DNA reads as TGTGCCAGCAGTTTCGACAGCACAGATACGCAGTATTTT. Its translation: CASSFDSTDTQYF.

The chain employs TRBV6-1 and TRBJ1-5, with D unresolved. This CDR3 comprises 16 residues. Germline-derived CDR1 and CDR2 are MNHNS and SASEGT. V lost 0 bases and J lost 2, with 11 bases in between. In nucleotides, the CDR3 is TGTGCCAGCAGTGAAGCTCCGGGTGGGCGCAATCAGCCCCAGCATTTT. Amino acids: CASSEAPGGRNQPQHF.

The CDR3 sequence is CASSDRDKEEKLFF. The CDR3 DNA follows: TGCGCCAGCAGCGACAGGGACAAGGAAGAAAAACTGTTTTTT. The rearrangement joins TRBV4-1 to TRBJ1-4, with 7 bases that match TRBD1. This CDR3 region has 14 residues. The germline V gene encodes CDR1 MGHRA and CDR2 YSYEKL. The ends lost 5 bases at V and 8 bases at J; junction bases unmatched: 8.